This T cell receptor beta chain was recorded in a study of identical twins. Study-wide results and limits: Out-of-frame beta chain sequences displayed weaker excess sharing between twins.

This clonotype has just a few counts. The antigen remains undetermined. Germline values: CDR1 SGDLS, CDR2 YYNGEE. This CDR3 region has 18 residues. V trimming: 4 bases; J trimming: 3 bases; junction bases outside the gene matches: 12. Template switching added a universal primer site; cDNA carried unique molecular identifiers. TCRdb processed the 5' RACE reads anew with MiXCR; each CDR3 protein has one entry. The sample includes approximately 500,000 distinct CDR3 sequences, roughly 26% of them seen just once. The same sample was also used in a study of T cells expressing NK-cell markers. That source adds: Whether expanded NKG2C+ T cell clones recognized HCMV stayed uncertain.

The V and J genes are TRBV9 and TRBJ2-5; TRBD2 matches at 13 bases. The clonotype was recovered from a woman aged 18 to 35 in good health. The specimen was CD4+ T cells sorted from blood. The CDR3 loop reads CASSPGLAGVDRKETQYF. The CDR3 nucleotides are TGTGCCAGCAGCCCAGGACTAGCGGGAGTGGACCGTAAAGAGACCCAGTACTTC.